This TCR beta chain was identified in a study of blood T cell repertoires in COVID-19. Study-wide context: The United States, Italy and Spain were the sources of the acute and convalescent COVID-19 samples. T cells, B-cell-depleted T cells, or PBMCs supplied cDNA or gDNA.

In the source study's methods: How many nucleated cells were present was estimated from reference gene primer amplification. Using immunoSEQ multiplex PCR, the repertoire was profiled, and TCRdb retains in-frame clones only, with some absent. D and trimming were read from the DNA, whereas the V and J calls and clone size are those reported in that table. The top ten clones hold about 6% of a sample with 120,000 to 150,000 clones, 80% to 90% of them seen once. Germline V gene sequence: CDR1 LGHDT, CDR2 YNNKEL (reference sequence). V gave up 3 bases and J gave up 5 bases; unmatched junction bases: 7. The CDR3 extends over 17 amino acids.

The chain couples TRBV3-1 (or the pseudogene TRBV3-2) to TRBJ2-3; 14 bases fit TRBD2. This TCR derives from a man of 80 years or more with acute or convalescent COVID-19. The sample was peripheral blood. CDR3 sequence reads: CASSHSTSGRAIDTQYF. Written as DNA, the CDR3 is TGTGCCAGCAGCCACTCGACTAGCGGGAGGGCTATAGATACGCAGTATTTT.